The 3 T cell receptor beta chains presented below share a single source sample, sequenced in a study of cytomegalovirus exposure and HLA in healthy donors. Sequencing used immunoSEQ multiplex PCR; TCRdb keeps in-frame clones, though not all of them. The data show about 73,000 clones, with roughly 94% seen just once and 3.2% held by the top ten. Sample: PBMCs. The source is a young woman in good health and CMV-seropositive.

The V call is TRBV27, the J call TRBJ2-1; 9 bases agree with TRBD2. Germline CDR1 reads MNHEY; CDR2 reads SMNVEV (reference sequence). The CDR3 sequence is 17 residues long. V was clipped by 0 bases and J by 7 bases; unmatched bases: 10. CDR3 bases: TGTGCCAGCAGTTTATCCCTTGGGACTAGCTCTATAAATGAGCAGTTCTTC. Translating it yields CASSLSLGTSSINEQFF.

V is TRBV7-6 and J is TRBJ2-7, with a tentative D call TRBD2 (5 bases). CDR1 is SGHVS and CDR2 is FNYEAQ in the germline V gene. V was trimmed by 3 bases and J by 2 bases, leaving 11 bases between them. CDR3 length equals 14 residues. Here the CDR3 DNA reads TGTGCCAGCAGCTTGCGGGTCGGGACCTACGAGCAGTACTTC. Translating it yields CASSLRVGTYEQYF. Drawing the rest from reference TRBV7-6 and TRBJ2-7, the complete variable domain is GAGVSQSPRYKVTKRGQDVALRCDPISGHVSLYWYRQALGQGPEFLTYFNYEAQQDKSGLPNDRFSAERPEGSISTLTIQRTEQRDSAMYRCASSLRVGTYEQYFGPGTRLTVT.

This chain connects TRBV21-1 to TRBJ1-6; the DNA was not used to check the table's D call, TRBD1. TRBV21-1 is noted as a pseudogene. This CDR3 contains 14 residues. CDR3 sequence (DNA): TGTGCCAGCAGACCCGGGACAGCCACTTCACCCCTCCACTTT. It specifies CASRPGTATSPLHF.